This is a list of T cell receptor beta chains from one sample in a study of blood T cells in healthy people across ages. One entry per CDR3 protein, called by TCRdb with MiXCR from the 5' RACE reads. The sample includes 890,000 or so distinct CDR3 sequences, around 62% of them seen just once. Sequencing input: blood. The receptors were sampled from a man aged 25-45 years in good health. CDR3s include the opening cysteine and the closing phenylalanine or tryptophan. The order of the fields is D gene, clone size, J gene, V gene, CDR3 DNA, CDR3 protein. The D gene is left open where the match is weak. Expanded clones get a size class; other rows say once, few or many, or leave the size out.

.	.	TRBJ2-5	TRBV20-1	TGCAGTGTCAATAGGGGGGGAATCGAGGAGACCCAGTACTTC	CSVNRGGIEETQYF
.	.	TRBJ2-7	TRBV7-9	TGTGCCAGCAGGGAGATCCAGGGGTACGAGCAGTACTTC	CASREIQGYEQYF
.	few	TRBJ2-1	TRBV9	TGTGCCAGCAGCGCGCGACCGGCCAATGAGCAGTTCTTC	CASSARPANEQFF
.	.	TRBJ1-2	TRBV9	TGTGCCAGCAGCGTAGCTAGGGTATCTCACTATGGCTACACCTTC	CASSVARVSHYGYTF
TRBD2	.	TRBJ2-7	TRBV6-5	TGTGCCAGCAACCGCTTCAAACGCGGGGGATACGAGCAGTACTTC	CASNRFKRGGYEQYF
TRBD1	.	TRBJ1-4	TRBV9	TGTGCCAGCAGCGTCAGGGGCAGGGGGAATGAAAAACTGTTTTTT	CASSVRGRGNEKLFF
.	few	TRBJ2-7	TRBV7-2	TGTGCCAGCTACACGGCCGGCTCCTACGAGCAGTACTTC	CASYTAGSYEQYF
TRBD1	.	TRBJ2-1	TRBV7-9	TGTGCCAGCAGCTTACTCGGGACAGGGTTGGGTGAGCAGTTCTTC	CASSLLGTGLGEQFF
TRBD2	.	TRBJ2-5	TRBV11-2	TGTGCCAGCAGCCCCGGGGAGGGTAGGAAGGAGACCCAGTACTTC	CASSPGEGRKETQYF
.	.	TRBJ2-1	TRBV6-5	TGTGCCAGCAGTCCGGGACGAAGGGTAAATGAGCAGTTCTTC	CASSPGRRVNEQFF
TRBD1	few	TRBJ2-3	TRBV4-2	TGTGCCAGCAGCACAGGACAGGGGGTGACGGATACGCAGTATTTT	CASSTGQGVTDTQYF
TRBD2	few	TRBJ2-1	TRBV6-2/TRBV6-3	TGTGCCAGCAGTTATGGGACTAGTTACAATGAGCAGTTCTTC	CASSYGTSYNEQFF
.	.	TRBJ2-7	TRBV7-6	TGTGCCAGCAGGTCGGGACCGGGGGAGCTCTACGAGCAGTACTTC	CASRSGPGELYEQYF
TRBD1	.	TRBJ2-7	TRBV12-3/TRBV12-4	TGTGCCAGCAGTTCGTTCGGACGGGACAGGGCTTCCTACGAGCAGTACTTC	CASSSFGRDRASYEQYF
TRBD2	.	TRBJ2-5	TRBV29-1	TGCAGCGTTGGACTAGCTGGGGAGACCCAGTACTTC	CSVGLAGETQYF
.	.	TRBJ2-7	TRBV7-2	TGTGCCAGCAGCTTAGCTGGCAGGGAATACCACGAGCAGTACTTC	CASSLAGREYHEQYF
TRBD2	.	TRBJ2-3	TRBV12-3/TRBV12-4	TGTGCCAGCAGGTTGACTAGCGGGGGGACAGATACGCAGTATTTT	CASRLTSGGTDTQYF
TRBD2	.	TRBJ2-5	TRBV29-1	TGCAGCGTTGTGGGACTAGCGGGCTCGGGAGAGACCCAGTACTTC	CSVVGLAGSGETQYF
.	.	TRBJ2-7	TRBV20-1	TGCAGTGCACCCACTCGCCAAGGAGCCAGGGGGGACTACGAGCAGTACTTC	CSAPTRQGARGDYEQYF
TRBD1	few	TRBJ1-1	TRBV20-1	TGCAGTGCTGTGAATAACAGGGGATTCATGAACACTGAAGCTTTCTTT	CSAVNNRGFMNTEAFF
TRBD1	.	TRBJ2-1	TRBV10-3	TGTGCCATCAGACAAACAGGACAGGCTTGCAATGAGCAGTTCTTC	CAIRQTGQACNEQFF
.	.	TRBJ2-7	TRBV12-3/TRBV12-4	TGTGCCAGCAGTTTAGGGGGACGGAGGAACGAGCAGTACTTC	CASSLGGRRNEQYF
.	few	TRBJ2-7	TRBV6-6	TGTGCCAGCAGTTACGAGCGAGCGATCTCCTACGAGCAGTACTTC	CASSYERAISYEQYF
.	.	TRBJ2-5	TRBV21-1	TGTGCCAGCAAGATAGCACAAGAGACCCAGTACTTC	CASKIAQETQYF
.	few	TRBJ2-7	TRBV27	TGTGCCAGCAGTTGGGGCAGGGAATTATACGAGCAGTACTTC	CASSWGRELYEQYF
TRBD2	.	TRBJ2-7	TRBV7-8	TGTGCCAGCAGCCTACGAGCGGGGGGCTATTCCTACGAGCAGTACTTC	CASSLRAGGYSYEQYF
.	.	TRBJ2-3	TRBV10-3	TGTGCCATCAGTGACCCTCATACAGATACGCAGTATTTT	CAISDPHTDTQYF
.	.	TRBJ2-3	TRBV6-5	TGTGCCAGCAGCCAGGGGTTCCATACGCAGTATTTT	CASSQGFHTQYF
.	few	TRBJ2-7	TRBV4-3	TGCGCCAGCAGTTCCGAGGGGTATTGGGACGAGCAGTACTTC	CASSSEGYWDEQYF
.	.	TRBJ2-5	TRBV7-8	TGTGCCAGCAGCTTGTTTCAGGGGGGGGGAGAGACCCAGTACTTC	CASSLFQGGGETQYF
TRBD1	.	TRBJ2-5	TRBV20-1	TGCAGTGCTCACAGACCGGGACAGCAAGAGACCCAGTACTTC	CSAHRPGQQETQYF
.	.	TRBJ2-1	TRBV11-1	TGTGCCAGCAGCCCCCAGCCTGGCGCCACGGAGCAGTTCTTC	CASSPQPGATEQFF
.	.	TRBJ2-1	TRBV7-9	TGTGCCAGCAGCTTAGGCGGGTCAAATGAGCAGTTCTTC	CASSLGGSNEQFF
.	few	TRBJ2-3	TRBV15	TGTGCCACCAGCAGAGTCGGGGAGAGCACAGATACGCAGTATTTT	CATSRVGESTDTQYF
.	.	TRBJ2-4	TRBV10-3	TGTGCCGGCAACGAACAGCCAAACAATGAGCAGTACTTC	CAGNEQPNNEQYF
.	.	TRBJ1-5	TRBV20-1	TGCAGTGCTAGTCCGGTGAATCGCAATCAGCCCCAGCATTTT	CSASPVNRNQPQHF
TRBD2	.	TRBJ2-5	TRBV28	TGTGCCAGCAGCGGTTACGGGACTAGCGGGCTGCAAGAGACCCAGTACTTC	CASSGYGTSGLQETQYF
TRBD1	few	TRBJ1-2	TRBV5-1	TGCGCCAGCAGCTTGGCCTCGGGACAGGAGTATGGCTACACCTTC	CASSLASGQEYGYTF
.	.	TRBJ1-2	TRBV7-3	TGTGCCAGCAGTCCGTATCCCGGCACGGCCTATGGCTACACCTTC	CASSPYPGTAYGYTF
.	.	TRBJ2-5	TRBV7-8	TGTGCCAGCAGCCCACCTCGGGATTCGAAGACCCAGTACTTC	CASSPPRDSKTQYF
TRBD2	.	TRBJ2-7	TRBV13	TGTGCCAGCAGCTTAGCTGCGGGGGGCCTGACTTACGAGCAGTACTTC	CASSLAAGGLTYEQYF
.	.	TRBJ2-5	TRBV5-1	TGCGCCAGCAGCCATCAGGAAAGAGAGACCCAGTACTTC	CASSHQERETQYF
.	.	TRBJ2-1	TRBV27	TGTGCCAGCAGCAGTGGGAGGGACAGTTCTTACAATGAGCAGTTCTTC	CASSSGRDSSYNEQFF
TRBD1	.	TRBJ2-1	TRBV9	TGTGCCAGCAGCGACTACAGGGGGTTCTCCTACAATGAGCAGTTCTTC	CASSDYRGFSYNEQFF
.	.	TRBJ2-2	TRBV4-1	TGCGCCAGCAGCCATCTGACAGGCGACGCGAACACCGGGGAGCTGTTTTTT	CASSHLTGDANTGELFF
.	.	TRBJ2-7	TRBV7-9	TGTGCCAGCAGCCGGGGCTGGGAGGATGAGCAGTACTTC	CASSRGWEDEQYF